The clone carrying this TCR beta chain was found once. An end of the junction does not agree with germline; a read error may underlie this. These data are taken from a study of tumor-infiltrating lymphocytes in primary liver carcinoma. A constant-region primer primed TCR beta cDNA synthesis from roughly 500 ng of total RNA. Investigators got TCR beta libraries out of three nested multiplex PCR rounds, done with slightly modified ARM-PCR. TCRdb reanalysed the multiplex PCR reads using MiXCR and keeps one entry per CDR3 protein. The data show about 100,000 distinct CDR3 sequences, about 70% seen once. Taking 20-30 mg of unsorted bulk tissue, the authors co-extracted RNA and DNA. The clonotype was recovered from a woman aged 55-75 years with primary liver carcinoma and hepatitis B virus infection. What was sequenced was liver tumor tissue from sampling region 2. Subset in this sample: tumor region T2, inferior pole.

The CDR3 loop reads CASSSLSGVRYNEQFF. CDR3 nucleotides: TGTGCTAGCAGTTCTTTGAGCGGAGTGCGATACAATGAGCAGTTCTTC. This rearrangement joins TRBV28 to TRBJ2-1; D might be TRBD2 (5 bases). The CDR3 contains 16 residues. CDR1 is MDHEN, CDR2 SYDVKM, per germline.